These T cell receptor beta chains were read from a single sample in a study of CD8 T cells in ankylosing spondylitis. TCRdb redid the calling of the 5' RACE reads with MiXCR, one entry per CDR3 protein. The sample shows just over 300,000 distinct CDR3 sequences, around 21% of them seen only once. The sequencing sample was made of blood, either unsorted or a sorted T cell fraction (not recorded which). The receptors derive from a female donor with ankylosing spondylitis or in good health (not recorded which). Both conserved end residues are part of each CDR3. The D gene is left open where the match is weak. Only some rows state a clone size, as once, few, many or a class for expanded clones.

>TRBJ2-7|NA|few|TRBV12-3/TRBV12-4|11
TGTGCCAGCAGCTTCAGCCACGAGCAGTACTTC
CASSFSHEQYF
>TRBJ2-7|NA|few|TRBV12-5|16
TGTGCTAGTGGTTTGGAAGTGACAGGTCCCCCCTACGAGCAGTACTTC
CASGLEVTGPPYEQYF
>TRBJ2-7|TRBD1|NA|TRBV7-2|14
TGTGCCAGCAGCTGGAGACAGGGGATGTACGAGCAGTACTTC
CASSWRQGMYEQYF
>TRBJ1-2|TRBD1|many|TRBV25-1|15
TGTGCCAGCAGTGAATCCGTCCTGACAGGGGGCGGCTACACCTTC
CASSESVLTGGGYTF
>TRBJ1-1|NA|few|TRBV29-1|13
TGCAGCGGAGGGGGAACTATGAACACTGAAGCTTTCTTT
CSGGGTMNTEAFF
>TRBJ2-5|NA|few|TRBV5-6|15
TGTGCCAGCAGCAGACTGACAGGGGAGGGGGAGACCCAGTACTTC
CASSRLTGEGETQYF
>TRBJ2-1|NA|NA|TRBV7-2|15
TGTGCCAGCAGCCCGACTAGGGGGCGGTCCAATGAGCAGTTCTTC
CASSPTRGRSNEQFF
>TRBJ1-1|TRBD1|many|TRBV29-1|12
TGCAGCGGGTCCGACAGGGGCACTGAAGCTTTCTTT
CSGSDRGTEAFF
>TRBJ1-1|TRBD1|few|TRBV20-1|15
TGCAGTGCTAGAGATCAAAGACAGGGGCACACTGAAGCTTTCTTT
CSARDQRQGHTEAFF
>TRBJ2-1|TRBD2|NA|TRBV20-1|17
TGCAGTGCTAAGGGACTAGCGGGAGGGCCCGGAGACAATGAGCAGTTCTTC
CSAKGLAGGPGDNEQFF
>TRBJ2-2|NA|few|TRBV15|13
TGTGCCACCAGCATCAAGGGGGCCGGGGAGCTGTTTTTT
CATSIKGAGELFF
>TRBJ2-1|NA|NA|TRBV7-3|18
TGTGCCAGCAGCTTAAGCGGCTTCGGGACCCAACCCCGTAATGAGCAGTTCTTC
CASSLSGFGTQPRNEQFF
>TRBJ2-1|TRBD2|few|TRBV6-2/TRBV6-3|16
TGTGCCAGCAGTTACCAGCTAGCGGGGGCCGCTCATGAGCAGTTCTTC
CASSYQLAGAAHEQFF
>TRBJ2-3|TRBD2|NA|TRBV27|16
TGTGCCAGCAGTTTAAGGGCACTAGCGGACACAGATACGCAGTATTTT
CASSLRALADTDTQYF
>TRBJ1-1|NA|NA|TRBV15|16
TGTGCCACCAGCAGAGATTCTGGGCCGGCGGGGCTTGAAGCTTTCTTT
CATSRDSGPAGLEAFF
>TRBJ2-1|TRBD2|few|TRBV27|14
TGTGCCAGCAAGGGCACTAGCGGAAACAATGAGCAGTTCTTC
CASKGTSGNNEQFF
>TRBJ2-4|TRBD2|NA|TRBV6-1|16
TGTGCCAGCACCAGGACTAGCGGGACGTCCAAAAACATTCAGTACTTC
CASTRTSGTSKNIQYF
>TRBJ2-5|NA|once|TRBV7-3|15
TGTGCCAGCAGCGTCACCGGGACACAAAAAGAGACCCAGTACTTC
CASSVTGTQKETQYF
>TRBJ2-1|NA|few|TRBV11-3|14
TGTGCCAGCAGCTTAGATATGGACAACAATGAGCAGTTCTTC
CASSLDMDNNEQFF
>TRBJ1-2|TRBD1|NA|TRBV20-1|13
TGCAGTGCTAGACTGGGAGGGGGCGCAGGCTACACCTTC
CSARLGGGAGYTF
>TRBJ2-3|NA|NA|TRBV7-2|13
TGTGCCAGCAGCTTAATTCCCCCAGATACGCAGTATTTT
CASSLIPPDTQYF
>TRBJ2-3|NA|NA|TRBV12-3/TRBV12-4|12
TGTGCCAGCAGTGTCGACTGGGATACGCAGTATTTT
CASSVDWDTQYF
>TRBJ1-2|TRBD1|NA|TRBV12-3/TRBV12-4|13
TGTGCCAGCAGTTCCGGGACAGGCGGAGGCTACACCTTC
CASSSGTGGGYTF
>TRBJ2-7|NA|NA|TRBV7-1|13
TGTGCCAGCAGCTCCCACACCCCCGGCGAGCAGTACTTC
CASSSHTPGEQYF
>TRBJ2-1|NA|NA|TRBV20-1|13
TGCAGTGCCCGGGGGCGGGCCGCCAATGAGCAGTTCTTC
CSARGRAANEQFF
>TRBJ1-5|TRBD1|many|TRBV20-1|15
TGCAGTGCCCAACGGTGGGACAGGGGAAGTCAGCCCCAGCATTTT
CSAQRWDRGSQPQHF
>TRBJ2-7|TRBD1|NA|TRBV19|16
TGTGCCAGTACCGATCGGGGCGCAGGGGGCTACCACGAGCAGTACTTC
CASTDRGAGGYHEQYF
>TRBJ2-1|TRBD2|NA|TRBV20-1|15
TGCAGTGCTAGACCGGGCAGCGGGGGGACGGGGGCGGAGTTCTTC
CSARPGSGGTGAEFF
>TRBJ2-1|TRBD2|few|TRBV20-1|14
TGCAGTGCTATGCCCAGCGGGGCCCTCAATGAGCAGTTCTTC
CSAMPSGALNEQFF
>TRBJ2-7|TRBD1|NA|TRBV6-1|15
TGTGCCAGCAGTCCGGGGACAGGGGTGGGTGGCGAGCAGTACTTC
CASSPGTGVGGEQYF
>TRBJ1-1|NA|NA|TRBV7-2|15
TGTGCCAGCAGCTTAGTGGGGGGATCGAACACTGAAGCTTTCTTT
CASSLVGGSNTEAFF
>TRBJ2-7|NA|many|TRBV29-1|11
TGCAGCGTTGGTCAGAGATCCGAGCAGTACTTC
CSVGQRSEQYF
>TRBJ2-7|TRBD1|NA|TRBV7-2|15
TGTGCCAGCACCCATACCGGGACAGGGGGGTACGAGCAGTACTTC
CASTHTGTGGYEQYF
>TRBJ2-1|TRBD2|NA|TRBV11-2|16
TGTGCCAGCAGCACCTGGACTAGCGGCCGAAACAATGAGCAGTTCTTC
CASSTWTSGRNNEQFF
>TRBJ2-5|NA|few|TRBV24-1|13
TGTGCCACCTCCGGGACAACCCAAGAGACCCAGTACTTC
CATSGTTQETQYF
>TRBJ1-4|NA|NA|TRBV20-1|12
TGCAGTGCTAGAGGGACACGGGGAACGGGGGTTTTT
CSARGTRGTGVF
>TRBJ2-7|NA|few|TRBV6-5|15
TGTGCCAGCAGTTACTCGAGGGCGGTCTCCTACGAGCAGTACTTC
CASSYSRAVSYEQYF
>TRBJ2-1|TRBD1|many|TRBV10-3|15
TGTGCCATCAGAGATACCGGGACAGGGGCTGGCGAGCAGTTCTTC
CAIRDTGTGAGEQFF
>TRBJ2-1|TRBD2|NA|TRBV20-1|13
TGCAGTGCCAGGACTAGCTCCTACAATGAGCAGTTCTTC
CSARTSSYNEQFF
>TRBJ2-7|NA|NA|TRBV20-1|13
TGCAGCTTCGGGGGGCGGGAGAACCACGAGCAGTACTTC
CSFGGRENHEQYF